These 11 T cell receptor beta chains originate from one sample sequenced in a study of identical twins (dated by TCRdb to about 2016). Library creation used 5' RACE. Sequencing took place on an Illumina HiSeq 2000. TCRdb redid the processing of the public reads, applying fastp at Q25 and MiXCR, and retained in-frame beta chains. One record per CDR3 amino acid sequence lists the most common genes and DNA. The sample table shows 460,000 or so distinct CDR3 sequences, and 14% are seen once. The top ten clones comprise around 0.57% of the sample. Separately, the same data were catalogued under a study of yellow fever vaccine responses in identical twins.

The sequenced sample consisted of CD4+ T cells sorted from blood. The receptors come from a woman under 30 in good health.

This clonotype has just a few counts. The chain couples TRBV5-1 to TRBJ2-2; 10 nucleotides agree with TRBD2. Germline CDR1 and CDR2: SGHRS and YFSETQ. This CDR3 is 18 amino acids long. With 2 bases clipped from V and 4 bases from J, the junction kept 11 bases outside the gene matches. The CDR3 DNA reads as TGCGCCAGCAGCTTCACTTTAGCGGGAGGACTCTCCACCGGGGAGCTGTTTTTT. Protein product: CASSFTLAGGLSTGELFF.

V and J are TRBV5-8 and TRBJ2-2; D gene ambiguous. V lost 1 base and J 1 base, leaving 8 bases between the germline ends. The CDR3 totals 15 residues. CDR1 and CDR2 (germline): SGHTS, YDEGEE. The CDR3 coding sequence is TGTGCCAGCAGCTTGTTCTGGAAGAACACCGGGGAGCTGTTTTTT. As protein: CASSLFWKNTGELFF.

In this sample, this clonotype turned up a few times. J is TRBJ2-7 and V is TRBV6-2 or TRBV6-3, with 9 bases fitting TRBD2. V shed 6 bases, J shed 6 bases, and the junction held 12 bases outside the gene matches. The CDR3 is made up of 15 amino acids. Germline V gene data show CDR1 as MNHEY and CDR2 as SVGEGT. CDR3 nucleotides: TGTGCCAGCAGCTACGGACTAGCGCCACAGCGCGAGCAGTACTTC. Amino acid sequence: CASSYGLAPQREQYF.

At least ten counts were recorded for this clonotype. J is TRBJ1-5 and V is TRBV5-1; D is ambiguous. The CDR3 length is 14 residues. Trimming left V 3 bases short and J 6 bases short, with 13 bases between. CDR1 SGHRS and CDR2 YFSETQ come from the germline V gene. The CDR3, as DNA: TGCGCCAGCAGCTATGAAGCCGGGAGTCAGCCCCAGCATTTT. This sequence encodes CASSYEAGSQPQHF.

The CDR3 loop is CASRTSGSGYEQYF. DNA of the CDR3: TGTGCCAGCAGGACTAGCGGGAGTGGTTACGAGCAGTACTTC. The rearrangement uses TRBV27 and TRBJ2-7; 12 positions agree with TRBD2. Trimming removed 6 bases from V and 4 bases from J; junction bases left unmatched: 4. Germline loops: CDR1 MNHEY, CDR2 SMNVEV (reference sequence). CDR3 length: 14 amino acids.

This clonotype was observed a few times. The rearrangement links TRBV6-1 to TRBJ1-2, with D perhaps TRBD1 (5 bases). The germline V and J ends were trimmed by 7 bases and 2 bases, with 14 bases remaining between them. Germline V lookup: CDR1 MNHNS, CDR2 SASEGT. The CDR3 is 14 residues long. CDR3 amino acids: CASNRDGGNYGYTF. The DNA for the CDR3 is TGTGCCAGCAACCGGGACGGCGGAAACTATGGCTACACCTTC.

This clonotype has just a few counts. This chain joins TRBV27 and TRBJ2-7, with D unresolved. Trimming removed 6 bases at V and 1 base at J, with 10 bases between. Germline CDR1 reads MNHEY; CDR2 reads SMNVEV (reference sequence). This CDR3 is 13 amino acids long. For the CDR3, the DNA is TGTGCCAGCAGCCCAAGGGCTTCCTACGAGCAGTACTTC. Translating gives CASSPRASYEQYF.

This clonotype occurred a few times. This sequence joins TRBV4-1 and TRBJ2-7, with 7 bases lining up with TRBD1. The CDR3 is 13 amino acids. Germline trimming cut 5 bases from V and 11 bases from J; bases unmatched to any gene: 12. Looked up from germline, CDR1 is MGHRA and CDR2 is YSYEKL. In DNA, the CDR3 is TGCGCCAGCAGCTCAAGACAGGGTATCTTGGAGTACTTC. Protein product: CASSSRQGILEYF.

This clonotype showed up just once. The V gene is TRBV7-2, the J gene TRBJ2-2; D is ambiguous. V lost 7 bases and J 4 bases, leaving 10 bases between the germline ends. The CDR3 is made up of 13 amino acids. The germline gives CDR1 SGHTA, CDR2 FQGNSA. CDR3 DNA: TGTGCCAGCACCCCAATCCCCACCGGGGAGCTGTTTTTT. Translated: CASTPIPTGELFF.

This clonotype was counted only a few times. The rearrangement links TRBV20-1 to TRBJ2-7; TRBD2 matches 10 bases. The length of the CDR3 is 13 residues. CDR1 and CDR2 (germline): DFQATT, SNEGSKA (reference sequence). The junction had 3 bases not matched to a gene; V was cut back by 1 base and J by 6 bases. CDR3 residues: CSARASGRVEQYF. DNA for the CDR3: TGCAGTGCTAGAGCCAGCGGGAGGGTCGAGCAGTACTTC.

The genes are TRBV6-2 or TRBV6-3 and TRBJ2-7, with 11 bases aligning to TRBD1. After removal of 8 bases from V and 7 bases from J, the junction contained 7 bases not matched to a gene. Germline lookup yields CDR1 MNHEY and CDR2 SVGEGT. There are 13 residues in the CDR3. The CDR3 DNA reads as TGTGCCAGCCGGACAGGGGGCCGGTCTGAGCAGTACTTC. This encodes CASRTGGRSEQYF.